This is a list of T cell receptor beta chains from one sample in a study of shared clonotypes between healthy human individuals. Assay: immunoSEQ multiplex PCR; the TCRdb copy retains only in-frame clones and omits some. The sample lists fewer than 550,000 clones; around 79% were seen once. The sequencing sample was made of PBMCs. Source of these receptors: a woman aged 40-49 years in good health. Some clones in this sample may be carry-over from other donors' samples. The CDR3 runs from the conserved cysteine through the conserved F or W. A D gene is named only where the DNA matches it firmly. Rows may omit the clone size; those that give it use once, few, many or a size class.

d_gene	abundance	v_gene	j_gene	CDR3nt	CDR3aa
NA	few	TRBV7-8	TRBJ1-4	TGTGCCAGCAGCTTGTTTCGGGGTCAAGGTGAAAAACTGTTTTTT	CASSLFRGQGEKLFF
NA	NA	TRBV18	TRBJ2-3	TGTGCCAGCTCACCGCCAGCCGCGGGGGCTGGAGATACGCAGTATTTT	CASSPPAAGAGDTQYF
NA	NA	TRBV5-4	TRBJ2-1	TGTGCCAGCAGCTTGGGCTCTCAGGGCAATGAGCAGTTCTTC	CASSLGSQGNEQFF
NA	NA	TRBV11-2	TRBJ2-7	TGTGCCAGCAGCCTATCCGCACGGACCTACGAGCAGTACTTC	CASSLSARTYEQYF
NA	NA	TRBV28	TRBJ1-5	TGTGCCAGCAGTTTGCGGCAACTCTCTATCTGGAATCAGCCCCAGCATTTT	CASSLRQLSIWNQPQHF
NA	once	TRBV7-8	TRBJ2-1	TGTGCCAGCAGCTTAGCGCCCCTATACAATGAGCAGTTCTTC	CASSLAPLYNEQFF
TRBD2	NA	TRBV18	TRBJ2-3	TGTGCCAGCTCATCCATTCCCACTAGCGGGGTCACAGATACGCAGTATTTT	CASSSIPTSGVTDTQYF
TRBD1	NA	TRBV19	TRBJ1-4	TGTGCCAGTAGTTCACAGGGGACACAGGAGGTACTGTTTTTT	CASSSQGTQEVLFF
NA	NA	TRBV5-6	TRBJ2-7	TGTGCCAGCAGCTCCGACAGGGCCGGCGGGGAGTACTTC	CASSSDRAGGEYF
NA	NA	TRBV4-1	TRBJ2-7	TGCGCCAGCAGCCAAGGACCGGGAGTCGCCTACGAGCAGTACTTC	CASSQGPGVAYEQYF
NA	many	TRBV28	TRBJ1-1	TGTGCCAGCAATGGGGGGTATTGGTACACTGAAGCTTTCTTT	CASNGGYWYTEAFF
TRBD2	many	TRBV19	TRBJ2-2	TGTGCCAGTCGACTAGCGGGAGGGCGGGACACCGGGGAGCTGTTTTTT	CASRLAGGRDTGELFF
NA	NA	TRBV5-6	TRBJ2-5	TGTGCCAGCAGCTTTTCGGGAGAAGAGACCCAGTACTTC	CASSFSGEETQYF
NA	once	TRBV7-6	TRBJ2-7	TGTGCCAGCAGGCCGACAGGGAGGGGTTACGAGCAGTACTTC	CASRPTGRGYEQYF